The 13 T cell receptor beta chains listed next were all sequenced from one sample in a study of OX40 agonist ivuxolimab in advanced cancers. Produced via immunoSEQ multiplex PCR; TCRdb's table is partial and in-frame only. This sample has approximately 90,000 clones, with approximately 92% found just once. Sequenced material: CD4+ or CD8+ T cells sorted from blood, taken in a trial of the OX40 agonist ivuxolimab. These receptor sequences come from an adult with an advanced solid tumor such as melanoma, head and neck, liver or kidney cancer.

V gene TRBV4-3 combines with J gene TRBJ2-3; possibly TRBD1 or TRBD2 for D (6 bases each). This CDR3 is 17 amino acids long. With 1 base removed from V and 2 bases from J, the gap between germline ends came to 16 bases. Per the germline V gene, CDR1 is LGHNA and CDR2 is YSLEER. The CDR3 spells CASSQGTGATATDTQYF. The CDR3 bases are TGCGCCAGCAGCCAAGGAACGGGGGCAACTGCCACAGATACGCAGTATTTT.

The chain uses TRBV6-5 and TRBJ1-3, with D perhaps matching TRBD1 (5 bases). The germline V gene has CDR1 MNHEY and CDR2 SVGAGI. V lost 2 bases and J 1 base, leaving 12 bases between the germline ends. The CDR3 length is 16 residues. The CDR3, as DNA: TGTGCCAGCAGTTACGGGACGGGGACTTCTGGAAACACCATATATTTT. Protein: CASSYGTGTSGNTIYF.

V and J are TRBV28 and TRBJ2-3; 10 nucleotides match TRBD1. The germline V gene encodes CDR1 MDHEN and CDR2 SYDVKM. This CDR3 region has 15 residues. V trimming: 6 bases; J trimming: 1 base; junction bases outside the gene matches: 4. CDR3 sequence: CASSQTGGGTDTQYF. The CDR3 DNA follows: TGTGCCAGCAGCCAGACAGGGGGCGGCACAGATACGCAGTATTTT.

The chain combines TRBV7-2 with TRBJ2-1; a possible D gene is TRBD2 (7 bases). The CDR3 spans 15 residues. The germline V gene encodes CDR1 SGHTA and CDR2 FQGNSA. With 1 base removed from V and 15 bases from J, the gap between germline ends came to 22 bases. This CDR3 is CASSLVRGAGVRMFF. The CDR3 nucleotides read TGTGCCAGCAGCTTAGTTAGGGGGGCGGGAGTTAGAATGTTCTTC.

The V and J genes are TRBV12-5 and TRBJ1-2; 10 bases match TRBD1. V lost 4 bases, J lost 3 bases, and 5 bases stayed unmatched. Germline lookup yields CDR1 LGHNT and CDR2 FRNRAP. The CDR3 totals 15 residues. CDR3 sequence: CASGSGTGADYGYTF. CDR3 DNA: TGTGCTAGTGGTTCCGGGACAGGGGCGGACTATGGCTACACCTTC.

The chain recombines TRBV27 with TRBJ2-1; D tentatively reads TRBD1 or TRBD2 (7 bases each). Per germline, CDR1 MNHEY and CDR2 SMNVEV (reference sequence). Trimming removed 6 bases at V and 0 bases at J, with 12 bases between. CDR3 length: 15 residues. The CDR3 here is CASSSGTDSYNEQFF. CDR3 nucleotides: TGTGCCAGCAGCAGCGGGACAGACTCCTACAATGAGCAGTTCTTC.

The rearrangement uses TRBV18 and TRBJ2-2, with no clear D. The V gene's germline CDR1 is KGHSH and CDR2 LQKENI. Trimming stripped 1 base from V and 6 bases from J, with 15 bases between. CDR3 length: 16 residues. The CDR3 DNA sequence: TGTGCCAGCTCACCACTTGGGCGCGAGGTCGCCGGGGAGCTGTTTTTT. Translation: CASSPLGREVAGELFF.

This chain connects TRBV4-3 to TRBJ2-7; possible D gene TRBD1, 5 bases. The CDR3 contains 18 residues. Trimming took off 6 bases at V and 1 base at J, with 25 bases between the two ends. Germline-derived CDR1 and CDR2 are LGHNA and YSLEER. CDR3 nucleotides: TGCGCCAGCAGTAGAGGCTGGGATTGGACATTGAATTCCTACGAGCAGTACTTC. As protein: CASSRGWDWTLNSYEQYF.

A remark on this clone: A junction end diverges from the germline sequence, so it may reflect a read error. CDR3 nucleotide sequence: TGTGCCAGCAGTGAATTTTACGGGCAGTACTTC. Residues: CASSEFYGQYF. This chain joins TRBV25-1 and TRBJ2-7; D remains ambiguous. The CDR3 sequence is 11 residues long. CDR1 and CDR2 (germline): MGHDK, SYGVNS.

The genes are TRBV4-1 and TRBJ1-5, with TRBD1 as a possible D gene (5 bases). The CDR3 consists of 14 residues. CDR1 and CDR2 from the germline V gene are MGHRA and YSYEKL. Trimming cost V 1 base and J 3 bases, with 7 bases left between them. CDR3 amino acids: CASSQGQYNQPQHF. The DNA for the CDR3 is TGCGCCAGCAGCCAAGGACAGTACAATCAGCCCCAGCATTTT.

The chain employs TRBV6-1 and TRBJ2-7, with 10 bases matching TRBD1. Germline V lookup: CDR1 MNHNS, CDR2 SASEGT. V trimming: 10 bases; J trimming: 8 bases; junction bases outside the gene matches: 11. The CDR3 totals 13 residues. The CDR3 DNA follows: TGTGCCACCAGGACAGGGGGGTTCGAAAAGCAGTACTTC. Protein: CATRTGGFEKQYF.

The V gene is TRBV4-1, the J gene TRBJ2-1; D call uncertain. Germline V gene data show CDR1 as MGHRA and CDR2 as YSYEKL. The CDR3 covers 15 residues. V was clipped by 1 base and J by 1 base, with 8 bases between them. CDR3 region: CASSQGAISYNEQFF. CDR3 DNA sequence: TGCGCCAGCAGCCAAGGAGCTATTTCCTACAATGAGCAGTTCTTC.

The chain recombines TRBV19 with TRBJ1-5, with TRBD1 identical over 7 bases. Trimming cost V 5 bases and J 4 bases; bases outside gene matches: 11. Looked up from germline, CDR1 is LNHDA and CDR2 is SQIVND (reference sequence). This CDR3 is 16 amino acids long. CDR3 nucleotides: TGTGCCAGTAGTCGACCCACCGGGACAGATAATCAGCCCCAGCATTTT. It translates to CASSRPTGTDNQPQHF.